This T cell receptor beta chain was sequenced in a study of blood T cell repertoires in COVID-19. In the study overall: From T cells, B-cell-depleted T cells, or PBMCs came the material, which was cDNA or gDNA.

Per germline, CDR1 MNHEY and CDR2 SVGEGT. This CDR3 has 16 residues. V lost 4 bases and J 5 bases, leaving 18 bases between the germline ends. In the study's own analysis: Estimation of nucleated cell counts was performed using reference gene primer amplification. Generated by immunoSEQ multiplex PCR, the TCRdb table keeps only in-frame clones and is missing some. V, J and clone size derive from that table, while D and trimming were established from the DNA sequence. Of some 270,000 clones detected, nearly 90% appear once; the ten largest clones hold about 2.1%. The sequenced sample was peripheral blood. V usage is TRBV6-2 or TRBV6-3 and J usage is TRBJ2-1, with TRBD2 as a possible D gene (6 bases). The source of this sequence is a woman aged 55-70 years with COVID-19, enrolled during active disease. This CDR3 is CASSFVSGGRDNEQFF. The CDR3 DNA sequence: TGTGCCAGCAGTTTTGTTAGTGGAGGGCGCGACAATGAGCAGTTCTTC.